The 22 T cell receptor beta chains below were found in one sample sequenced in a study of shared clonotypes between healthy human individuals (dated by TCRdb to the early 2020s). The library was built by means of the immunoSEQ multiplex PCR assay. TCRdb retrieved this table from immuneACCESS and kept in-frame rearrangements only. Not all clones are present; in checked studies, unresolved V genes account for under half, and no reason is known for the remainder. For this sample there are 740,000 or so clones; less than 80% appear just once. The top ten clonotypes cover 1.5% to 2% of the sample. The sequenced material came from memory CD4+ T cells sorted from blood. The cell subset or site label, as the study defines it: CD45RA-negative fraction. The receptor source for this set is a woman in her twenties or thirties in good health.

The chain has TRBV11-2 and TRBJ2-3; D is perhaps TRBD1 or TRBD2 (5 bases each). V was pared by 2 bases and J by 3 bases, with 15 bases between. Germline V gene data show CDR1 as SGHAT and CDR2 as FQNNGV. CDR3 size: 16 residues. The CDR3 reads CASSLRARGVTDTQYF. In nucleotides, the CDR3 is TGTGCCAGCAGCTTACGGGCTAGAGGGGTGACAGATACGCAGTATTTT.

V and J are TRBV11-2 and TRBJ2-7; D remains unclear. Deletions cut 5 bases from V and 4 bases from J, with 15 bases between. The V gene's germline CDR1 is SGHAT and CDR2 FQNNGV. The CDR3 runs 14 residues. The CDR3 region has the DNA TGTGCCAGCAGCCCCGGTGGCAGATCTTACGAGCAGTACTTC. Amino acids: CASSPGGRSYEQYF.

This clone was seen repeatedly, ten times or more. CDR3 sequence: CASSEKSSYEQYF. The CDR3 coding sequence is TGTGCCAGCAGTGAAAAGAGCTCCTACGAGCAGTACTTC. V and J are TRBV25-1 and TRBJ2-7; no firm D call. V lost 2 bases to trimming and J lost 0 bases, with 5 bases between them. Germline CDR1 MGHDK, CDR2 SYGVNS. The CDR3 covers 13 residues.

This sequence joins TRBV4-2 and TRBJ1-4; TRBD1 matches 8 bases. The CDR3 extends over 15 amino acids. The trim removed 3 bases at V and 8 bases at J, leaving 8 bases unmatched. The germline V gene has CDR1 LGHNA and CDR2 YNFKEQ. CDR3 in DNA: TGTGCCAGCAGCCAGACGGACAGGGAGGAGGAAAAACTGTTTTTT. Its translation is CASSQTDREEEKLFF.

This clone was counted between two and nine times. The chain links TRBV6-1 to TRBJ1-3; D uncertain. The CDR3 extends over 15 amino acids. The germline V gene has CDR1 MNHNS and CDR2 SASEGT. V was cut by 1 base and J by 4 bases, with 11 bases left in between. The CDR3 DNA follows: TGTGCCAGCAGTGAAGGCGACGCCTTCGGAAACACCATATATTTT. Encoded protein: CASSEGDAFGNTIYF.

The V call is TRBV5-1, the J call TRBJ2-3; possible D gene TRBD2, 5 bases. This CDR3 spans 13 amino acids. Germline V gene lookup returns CDR1 SGHRS and CDR2 YFSETQ. Trimming removed 4 bases at V and 6 bases at J, with 12 bases between. CDR3 coding DNA: TGCGCCAGCAGCATGACTACATCCGATACGCAGTATTTT. Amino acid sequence: CASSMTTSDTQYF.

The chain's CDR3 is CASSPYPQGHKEPQHF. The CDR3 bases are TGTGCCAGTAGTCCCTACCCACAGGGGCACAAAGAGCCCCAGCATTTT. The chain combines TRBV19 with TRBJ1-5; 7 nucleotides match TRBD1. V was pared by 5 bases and J by 8 bases, with 15 bases of the junction left unmatched. Germline CDR1 and CDR2: LNHDA and SQIVND (reference sequence). There are 16 residues in the CDR3.

The gene calls are TRBV19 and TRBJ2-7; no firm D call. Germline CDR1 and CDR2: LNHDA and SQIVND (reference sequence). The CDR3 consists of 18 residues. The germline V and J ends were trimmed by 9 bases and 0 bases, with 27 bases remaining between them. As DNA, the CDR3 is TGTGCCAGCACCGGTGTGCCCCCGAGGCAGCATCCCTCCTACGAGCAGTACTTC. It yields the protein CASTGVPPRQHPSYEQYF.

The chain employs TRBV19 and TRBJ2-7; TRBD2 matches at 8 bases. The germline V gene encodes CDR1 LNHDA and CDR2 SQIVND (reference sequence). The CDR3 extends over 16 amino acids. V trimming: 4 bases; J trimming: 3 bases; junction bases outside the gene matches: 11. CDR3 amino acids: CASSSGVSGNRYEQYF. DNA of the CDR3: TGTGCCAGTAGTAGCGGCGTTAGCGGGAACCGCTACGAGCAGTACTTC.

This clone has a handful of counts. V is TRBV2 and J is TRBJ1-5, with D uncertain. This CDR3 region has 12 residues. Trimming removed 5 bases from V and 10 bases from J, with 12 bases in between. Germline CDR1 reads SNHLY; CDR2 reads FYNNEI. This CDR3 is CASSLGMDPQHF. CDR3 nucleotides: TGTGCCAGCAGTCTGGGAATGGATCCCCAGCATTTT.

A word on this clone: This specimen includes other DNA sequences encoding the same CDR3. The rearrangement uses TRBV28 and TRBJ2-7, with D perhaps TRBD2 (7 bases). CDR1 is MDHEN and CDR2 is SYDVKM in the germline V gene. The length of the CDR3 is 15 residues. V lost 3 bases to trimming and J lost 2 bases, with 14 bases between them. CDR3 protein: CASSLGGQGPYEQYF. Written as DNA, the CDR3 is TGTGCCAGCAGTTTGGGGGGGCAGGGCCCCTACGAGCAGTACTTC.

The chain links TRBV28 to TRBJ1-3; no clear D. V lost 7 bases, J lost 0 bases, and 10 bases lay in between. The CDR3 is made up of 14 amino acids. Germline V CDR1 and CDR2: MDHEN, SYDVKM. The CDR3 nucleotides are TGTGCCAGCATCCTAACTCACTCTGGAAACACCATATATTTT. This translates into CASILTHSGNTIYF.

Only one count was recorded for this clone. The chain combines TRBV18 with TRBJ1-1; 12 bases line up with TRBD1. Germline assignment: CDR1 KGHSH and CDR2 LQKENI. V gave up 3 bases and J gave up 5 bases; unmatched junction bases: 4. CDR3 length: 15 residues. DNA of the CDR3: TGTGCCAGCTCACCGGGGACAGGGGGCTTGACTGAAGCTTTCTTT. It codes for CASSPGTGGLTEAFF.

This clone was found a few times. In DNA, the CDR3 is TGTGCCAGCAGTTCTAGGTATTCCTCTGGAAACACCATATATTTT. As protein: CASSSRYSSGNTIYF. V is TRBV27 and J is TRBJ1-3; D is unresolved. CDR3 length equals 15 residues. Germline V lookup: CDR1 MNHEY, CDR2 SMNVEV (reference sequence). V dropped 4 bases and J dropped 0 bases, with 10 bases sitting between them.

The genes are TRBV6-5 and TRBJ2-1; D is perhaps TRBD1 or TRBD2 (6 bases each). Trimming pared 0 bases from V and 8 bases from J, leaving 17 bases between. Per the germline V gene, CDR1 is MNHEY and CDR2 is SVGAGI. The CDR3 runs to 16 residues. The CDR3 coding sequence is TGTGCCAGCAGTTACTCGTCGGGCAGGGGAGGCGATGAGCAGTTCTTC. As protein: CASSYSSGRGGDEQFF.

The chain combines TRBV28 with TRBJ2-1, with D possibly being TRBD1 or TRBD2 (5 bases each). This CDR3 has 14 amino acids. V lost 6 bases and J 5 bases, leaving 14 bases between the germline ends. Germline CDR1 is MDHEN and CDR2 is SYDVKM. CDR3 nucleotide sequence: TGTGCCAGCAGCAGACCCGGGACGGACAATGAGCAGTTCTTC. This encodes CASSRPGTDNEQFF. The variable domain in full, with the rest retrieved from reference TRBV28 and TRBJ2-1, is DVKVTQSSRYLVKRTGEKVFLECVQDMDHENMFWYRQDPGLGLRLIYFSYDVKMKEKGDIPEGYSVSREKKERFSLILESASTNQTSMYLCASSRPGTDNEQFFGPGTRLTVL.

The rearrangement uses TRBV28 and TRBJ1-5; the D is unclear. Trimming took 2 bases from V and 7 from J, leaving 12 bases between them. From germline, CDR1 is MDHEN and CDR2 SYDVKM. This CDR3 comprises 14 residues. The CDR3 bases are TGTGCCAGCAGTTTAGTGGGATTTAGCCAGCCCCAGCATTTT. This encodes CASSLVGFSQPQHF.

The chain carries TRBV27 and TRBJ2-1; TRBD2 matches 8 bases. Germline CDR1 is MNHEY and CDR2 is SMNVEV (reference sequence). Germline trimming cut 6 bases from V and 6 bases from J; bases unmatched to any gene: 10. CDR3 size: 15 residues. The chain's CDR3 is CASRQVGTSRNEQFF. The CDR3 region has the DNA TGTGCCAGCAGGCAAGTCGGGACTAGTCGCAATGAGCAGTTCTTC.

About this clone: One junction end does not reproduce the germline sequence, and a read error may be involved. The chain uses TRBV7-2 and TRBJ2-5; D perhaps matches TRBD1 (6 bases). The CDR3 has 13 amino acids. From germline, CDR1 is SGHTA and CDR2 FQGNSA. The CDR3 DNA is TGTGCCAGCAGCTTAGGAGGGGTGGGGACATTGAACTTC. Amino acid sequence: CASSLGGVGTLNF.

CDR3 loop: CASSLGGWGAFF. The CDR3 bases are TGTGCCAGCAGCTTGGGGGGCTGGGGGGCTTTCTTT. The chain links TRBV11-2 to TRBJ1-1; weak D call: TRBD1 (6 bases). The CDR3 loop spans 12 amino acids. V lost 3 bases and J 11 bases, leaving 13 bases between the germline ends. CDR1 and CDR2 (germline): SGHAT, FQNNGV. The full variable domain, rest sourced from reference TRBV11-2 and TRBJ1-1, is EAGVAQSPRYKIIEKRQSVAFWCNPISGHATLYWYQQILGQGPKLLIQFQNNGVVDDSQLPKDRFSAERLKGVDSTLKIQPAKLEDSAVYLCASSLGGWGAFFGQGTRLTVV.

This clone has a handful of counts. The chain is built from TRBV18 and TRBJ1-3; weak D call: TRBD1 (5 bases). V gave up 3 bases and J gave up 4 bases, with 10 bases separating them. The CDR3 has 14 residues. Germline loops: CDR1 KGHSH, CDR2 LQKENI. The CDR3 nucleotides read TGTGCCAGCTCACCGGACATTACAGGAAACACCATATATTTT. It encodes CASSPDITGNTIYF. The variable domain in full, completed from reference TRBV18 and TRBJ1-3, reads NAGVMQNPRHLVRRRGQEARLRCSPMKGHSHVYWYRQLPEEGLKFMVYLQKENIIDESGMPKERFSAEFPKEGPSILRIQQVVRGDSAAYFCASSPDITGNTIYFGEGSWLTVV.

V and J are TRBV6-6 and TRBJ1-2; D gene unclear. V was pared by 7 bases and J by 8 bases, with 17 bases between. Germline CDR1 reads MNHNY; CDR2 reads SVGAGI (reference sequence). This CDR3 spans 13 amino acids. The CDR3: CASNGWGEEGYTF. Here the CDR3 DNA reads TGTGCCAGCAATGGGTGGGGTGAAGAAGGCTACACCTTC.